One T cell receptor beta chain is described in this entry. Its antigen is not identified. This sample stems from a study of T-cell memory formation after mild COVID-19. Looking at the study overall: TCR clusters were largely donor specific. Whole-study findings and limits: Contracting CD8+ clones were enriched in EMRA, CD4+ mainly in CM and EM.

This CDR3 has 13 residues. Germline V gives CDR1 DFQATT, CDR2 SNEGSKA (reference sequence). V gave up 5 bases and J gave up 7 bases; unmatched junction bases: 10. Employing constant-segment primers, 5'RACE generated TCR alpha and TCR beta cDNA libraries bearing sample barcodes and UMIs. TCRdb independently ran MiXCR on the 5' RACE reads; one entry per CDR3 protein. The sample shows 550,000 to 700,000 distinct CDR3 sequences, approximately 19% of them seen only once. The sequenced sample was PBMCs or a T cell subset sorted from them (not recorded which). The sequence came from an adult woman who had mild COVID-19 (a few samples of this study predate the infection). Cell type and time point are not known. V and J are TRBV20-1 and TRBJ1-2; 7 positions match TRBD1. The CDR3 sequence is CSAVGTEMSGYTF. The CDR3 nucleotides are TGCAGTGCTGTCGGGACAGAGATGTCTGGCTACACCTTC.